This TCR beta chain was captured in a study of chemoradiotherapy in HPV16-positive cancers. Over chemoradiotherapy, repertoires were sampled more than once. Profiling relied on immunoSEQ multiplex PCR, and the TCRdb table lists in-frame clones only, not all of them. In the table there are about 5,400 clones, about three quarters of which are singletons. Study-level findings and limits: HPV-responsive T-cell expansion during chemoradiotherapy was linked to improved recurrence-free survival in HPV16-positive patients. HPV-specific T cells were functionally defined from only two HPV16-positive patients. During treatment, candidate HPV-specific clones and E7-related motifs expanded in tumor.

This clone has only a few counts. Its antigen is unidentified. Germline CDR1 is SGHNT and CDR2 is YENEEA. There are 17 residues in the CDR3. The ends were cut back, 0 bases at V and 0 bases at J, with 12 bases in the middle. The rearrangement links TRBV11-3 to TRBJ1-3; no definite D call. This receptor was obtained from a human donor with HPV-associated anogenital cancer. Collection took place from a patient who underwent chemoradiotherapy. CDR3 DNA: TGTGCCAGCAGCTTAGACGGACGCCCGAGCTCTGGAAACACCATATATTTT. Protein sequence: CASSLDGRPSSGNTIYF. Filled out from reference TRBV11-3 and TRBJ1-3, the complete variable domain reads EAGVVQSPRYKIIEKKQPVAFWCNPISGHNTLYWYLQNLGQGPELLIRYENEEAVDDSQLPKDRFSAERLKGVDSTLKIQPAELGDSAVYLCASSLDGRPSSGNTIYFGEGSWLTVV.